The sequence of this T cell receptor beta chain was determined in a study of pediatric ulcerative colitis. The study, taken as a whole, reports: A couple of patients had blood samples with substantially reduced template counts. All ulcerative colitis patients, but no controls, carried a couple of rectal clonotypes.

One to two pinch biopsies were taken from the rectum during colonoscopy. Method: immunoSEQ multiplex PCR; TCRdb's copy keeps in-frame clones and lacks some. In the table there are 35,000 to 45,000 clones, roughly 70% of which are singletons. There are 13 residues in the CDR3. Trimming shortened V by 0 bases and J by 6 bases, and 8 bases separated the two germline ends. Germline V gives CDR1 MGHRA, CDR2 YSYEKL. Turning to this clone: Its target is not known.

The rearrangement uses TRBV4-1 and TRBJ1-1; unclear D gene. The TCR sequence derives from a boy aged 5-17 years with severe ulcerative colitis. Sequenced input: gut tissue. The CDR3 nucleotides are TGCGCCAGCAGCCAAGATCATGGCGCTGAAGCTTTCTTT. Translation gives CASSQDHGAEAFF.